The entry that follows covers one TCR beta chain sequence. Its target is unknown. The read halts 3 residues ahead of the CDR3 end, with the missing end drawn from the germline J gene. This sample stems from a study of T cells in women clearing cervical HPV infection. Study conclusions and caveats: It is unknown whether associations predate infection; no effector/memory or HPV-specific sorting.

The V gene's germline CDR1 is SNHLY and CDR2 FYNNEI. The CDR3 totals 11 residues. Trimming took off 6 bases at V and 7 bases at J, with 9 bases between the two ends. MY09/MY11 PCR detected cervical HPV DNA; dot-blot assigned genotypes. Average input was approximately 1.3 ug genomic DNA for immunoSEQ TCR beta CDR3 amplification. The table came from immunoSEQ multiplex PCR; TCRdb's copy has only in-frame clones and leaves some out. The sample has approximately 15,000 clones, and its top ten clones hold more than 9%. The sample taken for sequencing was blood buffy coat. The source is a woman between 18 and 70 years old with a cervical HPV16 infection that either progressed to CIN3+ or cleared (not recorded which). V is TRBV2 and J is TRBJ1-1, with no clear D. The part of the CDR3 DNA that was read is TGTGCCAGCAGAGAAACATTTGAA. This sequence encodes CASRETFE. The whole CDR3 region reads CASRETFEAFF.